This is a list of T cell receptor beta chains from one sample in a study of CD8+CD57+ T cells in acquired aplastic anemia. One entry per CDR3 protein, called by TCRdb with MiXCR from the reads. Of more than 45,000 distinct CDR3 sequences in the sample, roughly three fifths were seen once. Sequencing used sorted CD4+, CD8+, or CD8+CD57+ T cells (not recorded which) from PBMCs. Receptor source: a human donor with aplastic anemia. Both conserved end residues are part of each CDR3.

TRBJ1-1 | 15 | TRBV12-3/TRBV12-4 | CASSYSRTANTEAFF
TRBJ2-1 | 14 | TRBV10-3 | CAISGTVSPNEQFF
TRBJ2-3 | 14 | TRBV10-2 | CASSPGLAGGTQYF
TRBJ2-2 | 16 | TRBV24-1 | CATSDLSQGTTGELFF
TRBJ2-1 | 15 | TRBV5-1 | CASSLGGSQYNEQFF
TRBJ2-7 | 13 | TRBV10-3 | CAISDGTGETQYF
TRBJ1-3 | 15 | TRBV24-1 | CATSDPRDSGNTIYF
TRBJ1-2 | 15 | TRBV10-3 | CATSQTGSADYGYTF
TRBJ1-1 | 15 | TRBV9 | CASSATTGVYTEAFF
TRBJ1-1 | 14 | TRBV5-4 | CASFPGEGITEAFF
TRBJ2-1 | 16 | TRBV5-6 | CASSLSGGAVSLEQFF
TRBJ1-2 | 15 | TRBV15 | CATSSKDRVGYGYTF
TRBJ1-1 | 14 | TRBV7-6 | CASSAPGEITEAFF
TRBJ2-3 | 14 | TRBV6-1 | CASRAGGPGDTQYF
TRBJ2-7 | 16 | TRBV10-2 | CASSQADLLVGYEQYF
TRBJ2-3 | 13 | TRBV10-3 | CAIKDRSTDTQYF
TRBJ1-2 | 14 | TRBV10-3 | CATSQQGLVYGYTF
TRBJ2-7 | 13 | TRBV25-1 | CASGDTLNYEQYF
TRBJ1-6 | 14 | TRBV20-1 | CSAARDREFSPLHF
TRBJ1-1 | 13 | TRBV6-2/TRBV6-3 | CASRDLRNTEAFF
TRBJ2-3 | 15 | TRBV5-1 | CASSGFQGATDTQYF
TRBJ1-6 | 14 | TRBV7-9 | CASSPAGTDSPLHF
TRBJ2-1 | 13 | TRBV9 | CASSLDIYNEQFF
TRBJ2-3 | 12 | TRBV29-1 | CSVEGLTDTQYF
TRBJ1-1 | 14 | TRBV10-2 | CASSEMMGNTEAFF
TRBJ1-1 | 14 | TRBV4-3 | CASSPDDSRDEAFF
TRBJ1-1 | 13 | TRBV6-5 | CASSIRLGPEAFF
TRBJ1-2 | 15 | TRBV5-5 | CASTPSDRRSYGYTF
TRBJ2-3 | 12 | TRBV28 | CASSLTGATQYF
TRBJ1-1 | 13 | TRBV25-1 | CASSETVSKGAFF
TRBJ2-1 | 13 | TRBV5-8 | CASSPQGTNEQFF
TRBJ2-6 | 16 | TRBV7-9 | CASSLGGVGGANVLTF
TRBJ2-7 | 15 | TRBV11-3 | CASRVGAGTTYEQYF
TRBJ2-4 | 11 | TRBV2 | CASSEKNIQYF
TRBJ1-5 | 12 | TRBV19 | CASSTGIQPQHF
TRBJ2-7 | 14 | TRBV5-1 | CASSLVSGNYEQYF
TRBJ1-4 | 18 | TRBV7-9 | CASTPRTGGLWENEKLFF
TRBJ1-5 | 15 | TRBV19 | CASSTSGGPNQPQHF
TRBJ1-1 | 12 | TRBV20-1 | CSARTGGTEAFF
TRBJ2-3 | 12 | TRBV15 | CATREGADTQYF
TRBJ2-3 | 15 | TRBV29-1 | CSVGFLAGVPDTQYF
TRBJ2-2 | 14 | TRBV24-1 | CATSASENTGELFF
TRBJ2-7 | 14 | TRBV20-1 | CSAQDIHSSYEQYF
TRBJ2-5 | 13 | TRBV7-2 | CASSSGGSETQYF
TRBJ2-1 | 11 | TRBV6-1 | CASSISGEQFF